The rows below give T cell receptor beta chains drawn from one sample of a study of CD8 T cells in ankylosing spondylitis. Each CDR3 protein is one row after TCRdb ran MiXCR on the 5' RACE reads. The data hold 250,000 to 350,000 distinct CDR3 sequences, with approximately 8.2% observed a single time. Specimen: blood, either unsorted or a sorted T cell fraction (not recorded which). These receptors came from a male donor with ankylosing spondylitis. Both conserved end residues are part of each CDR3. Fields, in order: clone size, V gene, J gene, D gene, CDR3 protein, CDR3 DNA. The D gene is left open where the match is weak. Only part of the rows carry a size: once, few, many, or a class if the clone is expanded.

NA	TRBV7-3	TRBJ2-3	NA	CASSLLGPTDTQYF	TGTGCCAGCAGCTTACTAGGGCCTACAGATACGCAGTATTTT
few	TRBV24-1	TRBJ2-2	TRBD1	CATSDWDRDANTGELFF	TGTGCCACCAGTGATTGGGACAGGGACGCGAACACCGGGGAGCTGTTTTTT
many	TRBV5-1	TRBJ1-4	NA	CASSLGQRSTNEKLFF	TGCGCCAGCAGCTTGGGACAGCGATCAACTAATGAAAAACTGTTTTTT
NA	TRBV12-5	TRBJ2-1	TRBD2	CASGFGTSGSSYNEQFF	TGTGCTAGTGGTTTCGGGACTAGCGGGAGTTCCTACAATGAGCAGTTCTTC
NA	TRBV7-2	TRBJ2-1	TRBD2	CASSLGPGLAYNEQFF	TGTGCCAGCAGCTTAGGGCCGGGACTAGCCTACAATGAGCAGTTCTTC
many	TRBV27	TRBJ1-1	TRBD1	CASSRGQGPLAFF	TGTGCCAGCAGTAGGGGACAGGGACCGTTAGCTTTCTTT
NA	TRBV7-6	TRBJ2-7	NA	CASSLARTGGNPYEQYF	TGTGCCAGCAGCTTAGCGCGGACTGGCGGGAACCCCTACGAGCAGTACTTC
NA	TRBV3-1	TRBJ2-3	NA	CASSLRLNTDTQYF	TGTGCCAGCAGCCTCCGACTGAACACAGATACGCAGTATTTT
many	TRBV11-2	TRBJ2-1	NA	CASSLVILFGGADNEQFF	TGTGCCAGCAGCTTAGTAATTTTGTTTGGCGGGGCCGACAATGAGCAGTTCTTC
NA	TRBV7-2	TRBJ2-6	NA	CASSFNSLNSGANVLTF	TGTGCCAGCAGCTTTAACAGCTTAAACTCTGGGGCCAACGTCCTGACTTTC
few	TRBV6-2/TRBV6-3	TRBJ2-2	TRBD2	CASSYVLAGAVKNTGELFF	TGTGCCAGCAGTTACGTATTAGCGGGAGCAGTAAAAAACACCGGGGAGCTGTTTTTT
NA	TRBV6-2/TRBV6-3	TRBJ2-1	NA	CASSLTGTGLAGYEQFF	TGTGCCAGCAGCTTGACAGGGACTGGACTAGCAGGATATGAGCAGTTCTTC
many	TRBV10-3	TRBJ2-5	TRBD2	CATGITSGAQETQYF	TGTGCCACCGGGATCACTAGCGGGGCCCAAGAGACCCAGTACTTC
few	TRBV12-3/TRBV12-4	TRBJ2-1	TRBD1	CASSLSQGALNEQFF	TGTGCCAGCAGTTTAAGTCAGGGGGCGCTGAATGAGCAGTTCTTC
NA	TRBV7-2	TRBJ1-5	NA	CASTPRRGGNQPQHF	TGTGCCAGCACCCCCCGACGGGGCGGCAATCAGCCCCAGCATTTT
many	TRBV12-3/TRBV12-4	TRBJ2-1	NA	CASSSSGRRYNEQFF	TGTGCCAGCAGTTCCTCGGGACGAAGGTACAATGAGCAGTTCTTC
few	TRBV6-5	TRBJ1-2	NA	CASSYSGQEEHYGYTF	TGTGCCAGCAGTTACTCAGGTCAGGAGGAACATTATGGCTACACCTTC
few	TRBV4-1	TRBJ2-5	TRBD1	CASRETGLETQYF	TGCGCCAGCAGGGAGACAGGGTTGGAGACCCAGTACTTC
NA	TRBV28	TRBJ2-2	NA	CASSLDANFPGELFF	TGTGCCAGCAGTTTGGACGCCAACTTCCCCGGGGAGCTGTTTTTT
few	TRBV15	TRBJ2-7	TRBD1	CATSVRDRPYYEQYF	TGTGCCACCAGCGTCCGGGACAGGCCCTACTACGAGCAGTACTTC
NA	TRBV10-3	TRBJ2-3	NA	CAISESLSGTDTQYF	TGTGCCATCAGTGAGTCTCTTAGCGGCACAGATACGCAGTATTTT
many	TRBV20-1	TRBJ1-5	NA	CSASSGATNPQHF	TGCAGTGCTAGTTCGGGGGCGACGAATCCCCAGCATTTT
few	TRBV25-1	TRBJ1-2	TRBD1	CASSDLRGYGYTF	TGTGCCAGCAGTGACCTCAGGGGGTATGGCTACACCTTC
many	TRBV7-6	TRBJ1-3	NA	CASSPGPGNTIYF	TGTGCCAGCAGCCCCGGGCCGGGGAACACCATATATTTT
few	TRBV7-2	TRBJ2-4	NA	CASSLVGSKNIQYF	TGTGCCAGCAGCTTAGTCGGTTCCAAAAACATTCAGTACTTC
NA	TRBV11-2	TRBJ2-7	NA	CASSLRGAGEDEQYF	TGTGCCAGCAGCTTACGGGGTGCAGGGGAGGACGAGCAGTACTTC
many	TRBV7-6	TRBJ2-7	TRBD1	CASSLEQGDYEQYF	TGTGCCAGCAGCTTAGAACAGGGGGACTACGAGCAGTACTTC